Following are 26 T cell receptor beta chains from one sample sequenced in a study of blood T cell repertoires in COVID-19. Method: immunoSEQ multiplex PCR; TCRdb's copy keeps in-frame clones and lacks some. Seen here are about 96,000 clones, 80% to 90% observed once, and the top ten hold about 4.2%. Sequenced: peripheral blood. Receptors were obtained from a human donor with COVID-19, enrolled during active disease. The donor label of this sample is uncertain.

CDR3 in DNA: TGTGCCAGCGGACTAGCGGGGGCCGGGACCGGTCAGTACTTC. This encodes CASGLAGAGTGQYF. V is TRBV6-5 and J is TRBJ2-4; 13 bases fit TRBD2. The germline gives CDR1 MNHEY, CDR2 SVGAGI. V lost 8 bases to trimming and J lost 12 bases; unmatched junction nucleotides: 10. The CDR3 is 14 residues long.

The V and J genes are TRBV9 and TRBJ1-1; D gene ambiguous. The V gene's germline CDR1 is SGDLS and CDR2 YYNGEE. This CDR3 is built from 13 residues. V lost 4 bases, J lost 0 bases, and 7 bases lay in between. CDR3 sequence (DNA): TGTGCCAGCAGCCTACAGTTGAACACTGAAGCTTTCTTT. Its translation: CASSLQLNTEAFF.

V gene TRBV14 combines with J gene TRBJ2-7; the match to TRBD2 covers 10 bases. Germline assignment: CDR1 SGHDN and CDR2 FVKESK. V shed 4 bases, J shed 2 bases, and the junction held 5 bases outside the gene matches. The CDR3 totals 15 residues. The CDR3 DNA is TGTGCCAGCAGCCGTACTAGCGGGAATACCTACGAGCAGTACTTC. It specifies CASSRTSGNTYEQYF.

This chain joins TRBV28 and TRBJ2-7; no definite D call. The V gene lost 7 bases and the J gene lost 4 bases, with 14 bases spanning the gap. The germline CDR1 and CDR2 sequences are MDHEN and SYDVKM. The CDR3 has 13 amino acids. The CDR3 bases are TGTGCCAGCAATAGTAAACTGAAGTACGAGCAGTACTTC. Amino acid sequence: CASNSKLKYEQYF.

This clone occurred once. The gene calls are TRBV19 and TRBJ1-2, with 10 bases aligning to TRBD1. Germline CDR1 and CDR2: LNHDA and SQIVND (reference sequence). Losses at the gene ends were 8 bases for V and 4 bases for J; bases not matched to a gene: 10. The CDR3 extends over 15 amino acids. The CDR3: CASLATGGRSYGYTF. DNA for the CDR3: TGTGCCAGTCTAGCGACAGGGGGCAGGTCCTATGGCTACACCTTC.

The chain recombines TRBV5-1 with TRBJ2-7, with a tentative D call TRBD2 (5 bases). With 0 bases removed from V and 0 bases from J, the gap between germline ends came to 7 bases. CDR3 length equals 14 residues. Germline CDR1 is SGHRS and CDR2 is YFSETQ. This CDR3 is CASSLGGYSYEQYF. CDR3 nucleotide sequence: TGCGCCAGCAGCTTGGGCGGGTACTCCTACGAGCAGTACTTC.

As concerns this clone: The same CDR3 can be traced to other DNA sequences in this sample. The genes are TRBV2 and TRBJ2-1; weak D call: TRBD2 (6 bases). CDR3 length: 13 residues. V was shortened by 4 bases and J by 5 bases, with 9 bases between the two germline ends. The germline V gene has CDR1 SNHLY and CDR2 FYNNEI. DNA for the CDR3: TGTGCCAGCAGTGGGGGACTCAACAATGAGCAGTTCTTC. Protein sequence: CASSGGLNNEQFF.

The chain employs TRBV3-1 (or the pseudogene TRBV3-2) and TRBJ2-7; TRBD1 agrees at 7 bases. Germline values: CDR1 LGHDT, CDR2 YNNKEL (reference sequence). J gave up 3 bases and V 4 bases, and 18 bases lay outside the gene matches. The CDR3 has 18 amino acids. The CDR3 DNA reads TGTGCCAGCAGCCTTTATCGAGTGGTAGGGACAGAGTACTACGAGCAGTACTTC. This encodes CASSLYRVVGTEYYEQYF.

As regards this clone: Other DNA sequences in this specimen translate into the identical CDR3. The V and J genes are TRBV18 and TRBJ1-5; tentative D call: TRBD1 (5 bases). Trimming took off 3 bases at V and 7 bases at J, with 13 bases between the two ends. The V gene's germline CDR1 is KGHSH and CDR2 LQKENI. This CDR3 has 14 amino acids. CDR3 loop: CASSPSGGEQPQHF. The CDR3 DNA is TGTGCCAGCTCACCGTCCGGGGGTGAGCAGCCCCAGCATTTT.

The rearrangement joins TRBV19 to TRBJ1-1, with D perhaps TRBD1 (6 bases). The CDR3 spans 14 residues. The V gene lost 4 bases and the J gene lost 3 bases, with 12 bases spanning the gap. Germline V gene lookup returns CDR1 LNHDA and CDR2 SQIVND (reference sequence). The CDR3 region has the DNA TGTGCCAGTAGTACAGGGGAAGGGGACACTGAAGCTTTCTTT. Amino acid sequence: CASSTGEGDTEAFF.

V and J are TRBV28 and TRBJ1-2; weak D call: TRBD1 (6 bases). Trimming shortened V by 7 bases and J by 5 bases, and 8 bases separated the two germline ends. Per the germline V gene, CDR1 is MDHEN and CDR2 is SYDVKM. The CDR3 has 11 amino acids. The CDR3: CASNQGYGYTF. CDR3 DNA: TGTGCCAGCAACCAGGGGTATGGCTACACCTTC.

This rearrangement joins TRBV19 to TRBJ2-5; TRBD2 might be the D (5 bases). Germline V CDR1 and CDR2: LNHDA, SQIVND (reference sequence). The CDR3 contains 15 residues. Trimming pared 5 bases from V and 5 bases from J, leaving 18 bases between. CDR3 protein: CASSHITGPGETQYF. Written as DNA, the CDR3 is TGTGCCAGTAGTCACATTACGGGTCCGGGGGAGACCCAGTACTTC.

This chain connects TRBV19 to TRBJ1-5; D ambiguous. The germline V gene encodes CDR1 LNHDA and CDR2 SQIVND (reference sequence). V lost 7 bases and J lost 6, with 13 bases in between. The CDR3 length is 13 residues. Written as DNA, the CDR3 is TGTGCCAGTACCTCGGCGGCAAGTCAGCCCCAGCATTTT. Protein: CASTSAASQPQHF.

This chain joins TRBV2 and TRBJ2-2; no firm D call. Trimming took 8 bases from V and 0 from J, leaving 16 bases between them. This CDR3 comprises 16 residues. The germline V gene has CDR1 SNHLY and CDR2 FYNNEI. This CDR3 is CASAFGGGSNTGELFF. In nucleotides, the CDR3 is TGTGCCAGCGCGTTCGGTGGTGGTTCGAACACCGGGGAGCTGTTTTTT.

CDR3 sequence reads: CASSSDRVGNTIYF. CDR3 coding DNA: TGTGCCAGCTCGAGCGACAGGGTCGGAAACACCATATATTTT. The rearrangement uses TRBV18 and TRBJ1-3; 7 bases fit TRBD1. The V gene's germline CDR1 is KGHSH and CDR2 LQKENI. The V gene end was trimmed by 6 bases and the J gene end by 4 bases; junction bases not matched to a gene: 6. The CDR3 consists of 14 residues.

The V gene is TRBV7-3, the J gene TRBJ1-2; 9 nucleotides match TRBD1. The junction had 4 bases not matched to a gene; V was cut back by 3 bases and J by 8 bases. The CDR3 covers 13 residues. CDR1 and CDR2 (germline): SGHTA, FQGTGA. The CDR3 loop is CASSFTGGGGYTF. For the CDR3, the DNA is TGTGCCAGCAGCTTCACAGGGGGCGGAGGCTACACCTTC.

This sequence joins TRBV29-1 and TRBJ1-1; D gene unclear. Trimming pared 0 bases from V and 5 bases from J, leaving 10 bases between. Looked up from germline, CDR1 is SQVTM and CDR2 is ANQGSEA. There are 13 residues in the CDR3. CDR3 region: CSVEDEGETEAFF. In DNA form, the CDR3 reads TGCAGCGTTGAAGACGAGGGAGAGACTGAAGCTTTCTTT.

This clone occurred a few times. The chain recombines TRBV5-4 with TRBJ2-5; possibly TRBD1 for D (7 bases). The CDR3 is 14 amino acids. V lost 3 bases, J lost 5 bases, and 14 bases lay in between. Germline CDR1 SGHNT, CDR2 YYREEE (reference sequence). CDR3 in amino acids: CASSSGGSRETQYF. The CDR3 coding sequence is TGTGCCAGCAGCTCAGGGGGGTCCCGGGAGACCCAGTACTTC.

The chain recombines TRBV9 with TRBJ2-5; D remains ambiguous. V was trimmed by 0 bases and J by 5 bases, leaving 17 bases between them. CDR1 SGDLS and CDR2 YYNGEE come from the germline V gene. The CDR3 covers 16 residues. The CDR3 here is CASSVVAGEKMETQYF. The CDR3 DNA reads as TGTGCCAGCAGCGTAGTCGCAGGTGAAAAAATGGAGACCCAGTACTTC.

This chain links TRBV5-1 with TRBJ2-3; a weak D match, TRBD2 (6 bases). The germline V and J ends were trimmed by 4 bases and 9 bases, with 18 bases remaining between them. The germline gives CDR1 SGHRS, CDR2 YFSETQ. This CDR3 is built from 14 residues. CDR3 residues: CASSNPRVGGTQYF. CDR3 in DNA: TGCGCCAGCAGCAACCCGAGAGTCGGGGGAACGCAGTATTTT.

The chain joins TRBV20-1 to TRBJ1-5; 11 nucleotides align to TRBD1. The V and J ends lost 3 bases and 7 bases, in that order; junction bases with no gene match: 11. The CDR3 is 16 residues long. The germline V gene encodes CDR1 DFQATT and CDR2 SNEGSKA (reference sequence). CDR3 sequence reads: CSASSTGTGGNQPQHF. The CDR3 DNA reads as TGCAGTGCTAGTTCTACCGGGACAGGGGGAAACCAGCCCCAGCATTTT.

V usage is TRBV10-2 and J usage is TRBJ1-2; D unclear. The CDR3 runs 13 residues. The germline V gene encodes CDR1 WSHSY and CDR2 SAAADI. Between the trimmed V and J ends, which lost 3 bases and 2 bases, there was a span of 7 bases. In nucleotides, the CDR3 is TGCGCCAGCAGTGACCACAGAAACTATGGCTACACCTTC. Residues: CASSDHRNYGYTF.

V usage is TRBV6-2 or TRBV6-3 and J usage is TRBJ1-3; D unclear. CDR3 length equals 16 residues. The germline gives CDR1 MNHEY, CDR2 SVGEGT. V gave up 5 bases and J gave up 0 bases, with 14 bases separating them. The CDR3 loop is CASSQEGEVSGNTIYF. The CDR3 coding sequence is TGTGCCAGCAGTCAAGAAGGAGAGGTCTCTGGAAACACCATATATTTT.

This chain connects TRBV19 to TRBJ1-2; 9 nucleotides align to TRBD1. After removal of 5 bases from V and 4 bases from J, the junction contained 5 bases not matched to a gene. This CDR3 comprises 14 residues. The germline V gene has CDR1 LNHDA and CDR2 SQIVND (reference sequence). CDR3 in amino acids: CASSGQGSGYGYTF. CDR3 sequence (DNA): TGTGCCAGTAGTGGACAGGGGAGCGGCTATGGCTACACCTTC.

The gene calls are TRBV2 and TRBJ1-3; no firm D call. Trimming pared 8 bases from V and 2 bases from J, leaving 10 bases between. The CDR3 is made up of 13 amino acids. Germline CDR1 is SNHLY and CDR2 is FYNNEI. In DNA form, the CDR3 reads TGTGCCAGCGTCTTATTAACTGGAAACACCATATATTTT. This sequence encodes CASVLLTGNTIYF.

The chain carries TRBV24-1 and TRBJ1-5, with a weak D call TRBD1 (6 bases). This CDR3 is 17 amino acids long. In germline, CDR1 is KGHDR, CDR2 SFDVKD. Trimming cost V 0 bases and J 3 bases, with 14 bases left between them. The CDR3 DNA is TGTGCCACCAGTGATTTGCCCGGGACACGGTTCAATCAGCCCCAGCATTTT. Translating it yields CATSDLPGTRFNQPQHF.